These 27 T cell receptor beta chains share one sample of origin, sequenced in a study of cytomegalovirus exposure and HLA in healthy donors. The primer mix had 60 Vbeta and 13 Jbeta primers. Some clones are missing from TCRdb's copy, which holds only in-frame ones; the method was immunoSEQ multiplex PCR. The sample yields under 200,000 clones, approximately 72% seen once. Sequenced material: PBMCs. Receptor source: a female donor in good health and CMV-seronegative.

The chain links TRBV4-2 to TRBJ2-1, with unresolved D. Trimming removed 0 bases at V and 5 bases at J, with 5 bases between. CDR1 LGHNA and CDR2 YNFKEQ come from the germline V gene. The CDR3 is 13 amino acids. In DNA, the CDR3 is TGTGCCAGCAGCCAAGAACTAAACAATGAGCAGTTCTTC. As protein: CASSQELNNEQFF.

This clone was detected a few times. The V call is TRBV7-9, the J call TRBJ1-2, with TRBD1 as a possible D gene (5 bases). Per germline, CDR1 SEHNR and CDR2 FQNEAQ (reference sequence). CDR3 size: 14 residues. V shed 6 bases and J shed 3 bases, with 14 bases lying between them. This CDR3 is CASRKTGTDYGYTF. The CDR3 nucleotides are TGTGCCAGCAGAAAAACAGGAACAGACTATGGCTACACCTTC. The whole variable domain, remainder taken from reference TRBV7-9 and TRBJ1-2, is DTGVSQNPRHKITKRGQNVTFRCDPISEHNRLYWYRQTLGQGPEFLTYFQNEAQLEKSRLLSDRFSAERPKGSFSTLEIQRTEQGDSAMYLCASRKTGTDYGYTFGSGTRLTVV.

The rearrangement links TRBV5-1 to TRBJ2-5; 7 positions match TRBD1. Gene TRBJ2-7 matches the end of the DNA better, so the J call may be wrong. Germline assignment: CDR1 SGHRS and CDR2 YFSETQ. CDR3 length: 16 residues. CDR3 nucleotide sequence: TGCGCCAGCAGCCACGGGACAGAATTCAGTTCCTACGAGCAGTACTTC. Residues: CASSHGTEFSSYEQYF.

V usage is TRBV6-1 and J usage is TRBJ2-3; TRBD1 matches 8 bases. This CDR3 has 15 amino acids. Germline V gives CDR1 MNHNS, CDR2 SASEGT. The V and J ends lost 5 bases and 4 bases, in that order; junction bases with no gene match: 8. CDR3 DNA: TGTGCCAGCAGTCCCCGGACAGGGTCTGCAGATACGCAGTATTTT. Protein sequence: CASSPRTGSADTQYF.

The rearrangement joins TRBV18 to TRBJ1-1, with TRBD1 matching 7 bases. This CDR3 comprises 14 residues. The germline V gene encodes CDR1 KGHSH and CDR2 LQKENI. After removal of 6 bases from V and 0 bases from J, the junction contained 4 bases not matched to a gene. In DNA form, the CDR3 reads TGTGCCAGCTCTCTGGGACAGATGAACACTGAAGCTTTCTTT. Protein sequence: CASSLGQMNTEAFF.

This chain connects TRBV7-9 to TRBJ1-4; D perhaps matches TRBD1 (5 bases). There are 14 residues in the CDR3. Trimming stripped 5 bases from V and 7 bases from J, with 14 bases between. Germline assignment: CDR1 SEHNR and CDR2 FQNEAQ (reference sequence). CDR3 bases: TGTGCCAGCAGCCCCGTCTCGGGGGGTGAAAAACTGTTTTTT. Translating it yields CASSPVSGGEKLFF.

V and J are TRBV6-5 and TRBJ1-2; no firm D call. Trimming stripped 0 bases from V and 5 bases from J, with 7 bases between. This CDR3 is 13 amino acids long. From germline, CDR1 is MNHEY and CDR2 SVGAGI. As DNA, the CDR3 is TGTGCCAGCAGTTACTCCAACCGGTATGGCTACACCTTC. This sequence encodes CASSYSNRYGYTF.

The chain has TRBV7-9 and TRBJ2-3, with a tentative D call TRBD2 (6 bases). With 1 base removed from V and 10 bases from J, the gap between germline ends came to 12 bases. Per the germline V gene, CDR1 is SEHNR and CDR2 is FQNEAQ (reference sequence). This CDR3 region has 13 residues. In nucleotides, the CDR3 is TGTGCCAGCAGCTTAGTGAACAGCGGGCCGCAGTATTTT. Protein: CASSLVNSGPQYF.

This clone turned up a few times. The chain combines TRBV6-1 with TRBJ2-3, with TRBD2 matching 13 bases. The CDR3 runs 16 residues. With V trimmed by 4 bases and J by 8 bases, 9 bases remained unmatched. CDR1 MNHNS and CDR2 SASEGT come from the germline V gene. CDR3 sequence reads: CASSVRLAGGQPTQYF. The CDR3 DNA sequence: TGTGCCAGCAGTGTCAGACTAGCGGGGGGCCAACCTACGCAGTATTTT.

This clone was seen a single time. The DNA for the CDR3 is TGCGGTCAAGGGGACAGGGCCACTGAAGCTTTCTTT. It codes for CGQGDRATEAFF. The chain carries TRBV29-1 and TRBJ1-1, with 9 bases fitting TRBD1. The CDR3 consists of 12 residues. The germline V gene encodes CDR1 SQVTM and CDR2 ANQGSEA.

J is TRBJ2-7 and V is TRBV18; no definite D call. The CDR3 has 14 amino acids. Germline values: CDR1 KGHSH, CDR2 LQKENI. V was trimmed by 3 bases and J by 2 bases, leaving 11 bases between them. In nucleotides, the CDR3 is TGTGCCAGCTCACCGGCGGCGGATACCTACGAGCAGTACTTC. Translating gives CASSPAADTYEQYF. Using reference TRBV18 and TRBJ2-7 for the parts outside the CDR3, the full variable domain is NAGVMQNPRHLVRRRGQEARLRCSPMKGHSHVYWYRQLPEEGLKFMVYLQKENIIDESGMPKERFSAEFPKEGPSILRIQQVVRGDSAAYFCASSPAADTYEQYFGPGTRLTVT.

The chain is built from TRBV29-1 and TRBJ1-2, with D possibly being TRBD1 (6 bases). V gave up 6 bases and J gave up 4 bases, with 9 bases separating them. The CDR3 consists of 11 residues. The germline CDR1 and CDR2 sequences are SQVTM and ANQGSEA. Here the CDR3 reads CSVGQSYGYTF. In DNA, the CDR3 is TGCAGCGTCGGACAGAGCTATGGCTACACCTTC. Full variable domain (rest looked up from reference TRBV29-1 and TRBJ1-2): SAVISQKPSRDICQRGTSLTIQCQVDSQVTMMFWYRQQPGQSLTLIATANQGSEATYESGFVIDKFPISRPNLTFSTLTVSNMSPEDSSIYLCSVGQSYGYTFGSGTRLTVV.

The chain is built from TRBV15 and TRBJ2-3, with D perhaps matching TRBD2 (6 bases). This CDR3 has 18 amino acids. Per germline, CDR1 LNHNV and CDR2 YYDKDF (reference sequence). With 7 bases removed from V and 0 bases from J, the gap between germline ends came to 23 bases. CDR3 bases: TGTGCCACCACGGAGGGGACCCAAAAACGGCAAAGCACAGATACGCAGTATTTT. As protein: CATTEGTQKRQSTDTQYF.

This sequence joins TRBV19 and TRBJ2-2; 10 positions agree with TRBD2. This CDR3 region has 19 residues. CDR1 is LNHDA and CDR2 is SQIVND in the germline V gene (reference sequence). J was trimmed by 3 bases and V by 5 bases; bases with no gene match: 15. The CDR3 bases are TGTGCCAGTAGTTGGGTGGTGTCTAGCGGGAGAGGGGACACCGGGGAGCTGTTTTTT. Translation gives CASSWVVSSGRGDTGELFF.

The chain uses TRBV28 and TRBJ1-2; D may be TRBD1 (5 bases). The germline V and J ends were trimmed by 8 bases and 2 bases, with 12 bases remaining between them. Germline values: CDR1 MDHEN, CDR2 SYDVKM. There are 13 residues in the CDR3. CDR3 loop: CASGPGLNYGYTF. The DNA for the CDR3 is TGTGCCAGCGGGCCGGGACTGAACTATGGCTACACCTTC.

The rearrangement joins TRBV6-6 to TRBJ2-1; 8 bases match TRBD2. The CDR3 spans 15 residues. V dropped 0 bases and J dropped 5; count of bases not matched to a gene: 3. The germline CDR1 and CDR2 sequences are MNHNY and SVGAGI (reference sequence). CDR3 protein: CASSYSSGVNNEQFF. The DNA for the CDR3 is TGTGCCAGCAGTTACTCTAGCGGGGTAAACAATGAGCAGTTCTTC.

This chain connects TRBV6-6 to TRBJ2-7; 10 bases match TRBD1. Germline V gene sequence: CDR1 MNHNY, CDR2 SVGAGI (reference sequence). The CDR3 runs 15 residues. J was trimmed by 2 bases and V by 4 bases; bases with no gene match: 5. The CDR3 DNA reads as TGTGCCAGCAGTTTCCCCGGGACAGGGGCCTACGAGCAGTACTTC. Protein: CASSFPGTGAYEQYF.

The V and J genes are TRBV7-2 and TRBJ2-3, with 15 bases matching TRBD2. The ends lost 5 bases at V and 7 bases at J; junction bases unmatched: 7. CDR1 is SGHTA, CDR2 FQGNSA, per germline. This CDR3 region has 16 residues. CDR3 region: CASSTGLAGGLNTQYF. CDR3 nucleotides: TGTGCCAGCAGCACAGGACTAGCGGGGGGGCTAAATACGCAGTATTTT.

This clone has just one count. V gene TRBV4-3 combines with J gene TRBJ2-7; TRBD2 matches 10 bases. This CDR3 region has 15 residues. V was clipped by 1 base and J by 3 bases; unmatched bases: 3. Germline V gives CDR1 LGHNA, CDR2 YSLEER. The DNA of the CDR3 is TGCGCCAGCAGCCAAGCGCGGACTAGCGGCTACGAGCAGTACTTC. The encoded protein is CASSQARTSGYEQYF.

The chain is built from TRBV7-8 and TRBJ1-5, with 7 nucleotides matching TRBD1. After removal of 4 bases from V and 1 base from J, the junction contained 7 bases not matched to a gene. CDR3 size: 16 residues. CDR1 and CDR2 (germline): SGHVS, FQNEAQ. The CDR3 protein is CASSSTQGLSNQPQHF. The DNA of the CDR3 is TGTGCCAGCAGCTCCACACAGGGGTTGAGCAATCAGCCCCAGCATTTT.

The chain combines TRBV4-2 with TRBJ2-1; 9 positions agree with TRBD2. The trim removed 1 base at V and 2 bases at J, leaving 3 bases unmatched. Germline CDR1 LGHNA, CDR2 YNFKEQ. The CDR3 loop spans 16 amino acids. The CDR3 DNA sequence: TGTGCCAGCAGCCAAGCGGGCGGGGGGGCCTACAATGAGCAGTTCTTC. Encoded protein: CASSQAGGGAYNEQFF.

J is TRBJ2-7 and V is TRBV19; the D gene is possibly TRBD2 (5 bases). The CDR3 loop spans 14 amino acids. Deletions cut 6 bases from V and 3 bases from J, with 15 bases between. The germline V gene encodes CDR1 LNHDA and CDR2 SQIVND (reference sequence). CDR3 sequence: CASSSPGIGYEQYF. The DNA for the CDR3 is TGTGCCAGTAGCAGCCCGGGAATTGGCTACGAGCAGTACTTC.

Here the CDR3 DNA reads TGTGCTAGCGTCCCCGGTCCGGGGACAGGGGGCAGAGGTTATCAGCCCCAGCATTTT. Its protein is CASVPGPGTGGRGYQPQHF. V usage is TRBV7-7 and J usage is TRBJ1-5, with 12 bases fitting TRBD1. The CDR3 consists of 19 residues. Germline V CDR1 and CDR2: SSHAT, FNYEAQ (reference sequence).

The V gene is TRBV5-6, the J gene TRBJ1-2; D is undetermined. The CDR3 covers 11 residues. Looked up from germline, CDR1 is SGHDT and CDR2 is YYEEEE. With 4 bases removed from V and 3 bases from J, the gap between germline ends came to 4 bases. The CDR3 DNA reads TGTGCCAGCAGCCCGGACTATGGCTACACCTTC. Translation gives CASSPDYGYTF.

The chain couples TRBV20-1 to TRBJ2-1; 8 nucleotides line up with TRBD2. This CDR3 contains 11 residues. CDR1 DFQATT and CDR2 SNEGSKA come from the germline V gene (reference sequence). With V trimmed by 6 bases and J by 8 bases, 3 bases remained unmatched. The chain's CDR3 is CSAPSGHEQFF. The CDR3 DNA reads TGCAGTGCCCCTAGCGGGCATGAGCAGTTCTTC.

The chain carries TRBV5-1 and TRBJ2-7; TRBD1 agrees at 11 bases. Per germline, CDR1 SGHRS and CDR2 YFSETQ. The CDR3 extends over 15 amino acids. V shed 4 bases, J shed 4 bases, and the junction held 7 bases outside the gene matches. CDR3 sequence reads: CASSPGQGAGYEQYF. The CDR3 region has the DNA TGCGCCAGCAGCCCCGGACAGGGGGCGGGGTACGAGCAGTACTTC.

The rearrangement uses TRBV5-1 and TRBJ2-6, with TRBD2 identical over 9 bases. CDR1 and CDR2 (germline): SGHRS, YFSETQ. This CDR3 region has 18 residues. The V and J ends lost 0 bases and 0 bases, in that order; junction bases with no gene match: 4. CDR3 amino acids: CASSLGGSGSSGANVLTF. CDR3 DNA sequence: TGCGCCAGCAGCTTGGGTGGTAGCGGGAGCTCTGGGGCCAACGTCCTGACTTTC.